This T cell receptor beta chain was observed in a study of blood T cells in healthy people across ages. Notes on this clonotype: Its antigen is unknown.

Sample-barcoded 5' priming and a J-beta primer mix drove a second PCR of roughly 7 to 11 cycles. TCRdb passed the 5' RACE reads through MiXCR, listing each CDR3 protein once. This repertoire shows over 1,200,000 distinct CDR3 sequences, around 59% found once; its top ten account for over 6.5%. Trimming took off 6 bases at V and 7 bases at J, with 10 bases between the two ends. Germline CDR1 SGHTA, CDR2 FQGNSA. This CDR3 has 12 residues. Study-level results: What prevented conclusive comparison of naive and antigen-experienced cells was that PBMCs were unsorted.

Sequences were obtained from blood. The genes are TRBV7-2 and TRBJ2-1, with D maybe TRBD2 (6 bases). This TCR was recovered from a man between 18 and 35 years old in good health. The CDR3 DNA is TGTGCCAGCAGATGGGGACTGAATGAGCAGTTCTTC. It translates to CASRWGLNEQFF.